Following are 27 T cell receptor beta chains from one sample sequenced in a study of cytotoxic CD8 clonotypes in ibrutinib-treated CLL. Assay: immunoSEQ multiplex PCR; the TCRdb copy retains only in-frame clones and omits some. The table records about 130,000 clones, around four fifths of them present only once. The sequenced sample was PBMCs, obtained after 24 months of ibrutinib treatment. The receptor source for this set is a human donor with chronic lymphocytic leukemia.

The gene calls are TRBV23-1 and TRBJ1-4; no reliable D call. TRBV23-1 is an open reading frame whose function is uncertain. The CDR3 is 17 residues long. Trimming shortened V by 3 bases and J by 2 bases, and 16 bases separated the two germline ends. In DNA form, the CDR3 reads TGCGCCAGCAGTCACATAGTTCTCCGAGTGACTAATGAAAAACTGTTTTTT. It codes for CASSHIVLRVTNEKLFF.

The table lists this clone with a few counts. The gene calls are TRBV28 and TRBJ1-1, with 8 bases that match TRBD1. V shed 6 bases and J 5 bases; nucleotides not matched to a gene: 8. The length of the CDR3 is 14 residues. Germline assignment: CDR1 MDHEN and CDR2 SYDVKM. For the CDR3, the DNA is TGTGCCAGCAGCCTGACAGGGGTAGGGACTGAAGCTTTCTTT. It is translated as CASSLTGVGTEAFF. The full variable domain, its missing parts supplied by reference TRBV28 and TRBJ1-1, is DVKVTQSSRYLVKRTGEKVFLECVQDMDHENMFWYRQDPGLGLRLIYFSYDVKMKEKGDIPEGYSVSREKKERFSLILESASTNQTSMYLCASSLTGVGTEAFFGQGTRLTVV.

The chain carries TRBV28 and TRBJ2-5; 9 positions match TRBD2. The J call is in doubt because the DNA end fits TRBJ2-7 better. CDR1 is MDHEN and CDR2 is SYDVKM in the germline V gene. The CDR3 runs to 15 residues. CDR3 residues: CASSFSGRSSYEQYF. CDR3 sequence (DNA): TGTGCCAGCAGCTTTAGCGGGAGAAGCTCCTACGAGCAGTACTTC.

The chain has TRBV7-3 and TRBJ1-2; no definite D call. This CDR3 comprises 13 residues. V was pared by 0 bases and J by 5 bases, with 7 bases between. From germline, CDR1 is SGHTA and CDR2 FQGTGA. In nucleotides, the CDR3 is TGTGCCAGCAGCTTAACTTCGGTTTATGGCTACACCTTC. Protein sequence: CASSLTSVYGYTF.

CDR3 bases: TGTGCCAGCAGCCCAGACACCAATCAGCCCCAGCATTTT. The encoded protein is CASSPDTNQPQHF. The gene calls are TRBV9 and TRBJ1-5; D is undetermined. CDR1 SGDLS and CDR2 YYNGEE come from the germline V gene. This CDR3 region has 13 residues. The ends were cut back, 4 bases at V and 3 bases at J, with 8 bases in the middle.

The CDR3 here is CASSFVREPNEKLFF. The DNA for the CDR3 is TGTGCCAGCAGCTTTGTGAGGGAGCCTAATGAAAAACTGTTTTTT. The genes are TRBV11-2 and TRBJ1-4; D is ambiguous. The germline V gene encodes CDR1 SGHAT and CDR2 FQNNGV. V was pared by 3 bases and J by 3 bases, with 11 bases between. The CDR3 length is 15 residues.

The rearrangement uses TRBV30 and TRBJ2-7; 9 bases map to TRBD1. Germline V gives CDR1 GTSNPN, CDR2 SVGIG (reference sequence). V gave up 4 bases and J gave up 2 bases; unmatched junction bases: 3. This CDR3 has 13 residues. The CDR3 spells CAWKDRGPYEQYF. DNA for the CDR3: TGTGCCTGGAAGGACAGGGGCCCCTACGAGCAGTACTTC.

This chain connects TRBV5-1 to TRBJ2-2; the D call may be TRBD1 or TRBD2 (6 bases each). Trimming took off 0 bases at V and 6 bases at J, with 21 bases between the two ends. The CDR3 spans 18 residues. Looked up from germline, CDR1 is SGHRS and CDR2 is YFSETQ. The CDR3 region is CASSLDATGATHAGELFF. CDR3 DNA sequence: TGCGCCAGCAGCTTGGACGCGACGGGGGCGACTCACGCCGGGGAGCTGTTTTTT.

In this sample, this clone turned up a few times. This chain uses TRBV2 with TRBJ2-5; no reliable D call. CDR3 length equals 11 residues. Germline V CDR1 and CDR2: SNHLY, FYNNEI. V lost 6 bases to trimming and J lost 3 bases, with 5 bases between them. CDR3: CASRLKETQYF. CDR3 nucleotides: TGTGCCAGCAGGCTTAAAGAGACCCAGTACTTC.

The rearrangement joins TRBV28 to TRBJ1-1; D is perhaps TRBD1 (5 bases). This CDR3 has 14 residues. Germline V CDR1 and CDR2: MDHEN, SYDVKM. V gave up 2 bases and J gave up 3 bases, with 10 bases separating them. CDR3 DNA sequence: TGTGCCAGCAGTTTACCGGGCAGGGACACTGAAGCTTTCTTT. This gives the protein CASSLPGRDTEAFF.

About this clone itself: The same CDR3 is also encoded by other DNA sequences in this sample. The chain joins TRBV19 to TRBJ1-4; no definite D call. The CDR3 loop spans 12 amino acids. Trimming removed 3 bases from V and 5 bases from J, with 4 bases in between. The V gene's germline CDR1 is LNHDA and CDR2 SQIVND (reference sequence). In nucleotides, the CDR3 is TGTGCCAGTAGTATTAGAAATGAAAAACTGTTTTTT. As protein: CASSIRNEKLFF.

The sample holds one count of this clone. This chain joins TRBV10-2 and TRBJ1-2; D not resolved. This CDR3 is built from 13 residues. V lost 2 bases, J lost 2 bases, and 6 bases lay in between. Germline CDR1 reads WSHSY; CDR2 reads SAAADI. In DNA, the CDR3 is TGCGCCAGCAGTGAGGACGGGAACTATGGCTACACCTTC. Translated: CASSEDGNYGYTF.

The chain recombines TRBV5-1 with TRBJ1-4, with D unresolved. V lost 0 bases and J lost 0, with 9 bases in between. This CDR3 region has 16 residues. Looked up from germline, CDR1 is SGHRS and CDR2 is YFSETQ. The CDR3 loop is CASSLGTFATNEKLFF. The DNA for the CDR3 is TGCGCCAGCAGCTTGGGGACCTTTGCAACTAATGAAAAACTGTTTTTT.

This clone was seen only a few times. The chain joins TRBV6-1 to TRBJ1-2; 7 bases agree with TRBD1. The V segment lost 7 bases and the J segment 2 bases; nucleotides outside the gene matches: 7. The germline CDR1 and CDR2 sequences are MNHNS and SASEGT. The CDR3 runs 14 residues. For the CDR3, the DNA is TGTGCCAGCATACCTATGACAGGGAACTATGGCTACACCTTC. Protein product: CASIPMTGNYGYTF.

The chain's CDR3 is CAISESGGENYGYTF. The CDR3 DNA follows: TGTGCCATCAGTGAGTCGGGAGGGGAAAACTATGGCTACACCTTC. This chain joins TRBV10-3 and TRBJ1-2; maybe TRBD1 (5 bases). Germline CDR1 reads ENHRY; CDR2 reads SYGVKD. Trimming took off 0 bases at V and 2 bases at J, with 10 bases between the two ends. The CDR3 loop spans 15 amino acids.

The J gene is TRBJ1-2, the V gene TRBV5-4; no firm D call. V shed 4 bases and J shed 7 bases, with 17 bases lying between them. The CDR3 totals 14 residues. From germline, CDR1 is SGHNT and CDR2 YYREEE (reference sequence). This CDR3 is CASSTTVVFGGYTF. The CDR3 nucleotides are TGTGCCAGCAGCACTACAGTGGTTTTTGGTGGCTACACCTTC.

In the case of this clone: A much larger clone sits a single nucleotide away, making a read error possible. The sample has other DNA sequences that encode this CDR3 too. The V call is TRBV12-5, the J call TRBJ1-4, with D hard to call. The germline V gene has CDR1 LGHNT and CDR2 FRNRAP. This CDR3 has 16 amino acids. CDR3 coding DNA: TGTGCTAGTGGTTTGGGGCGCACTGCAACTAATGAAAAACTATTTTTT. As protein: CASGLGRTATNEKLFF.

The rearrangement joins TRBV4-3 to TRBJ2-1, with D maybe TRBD2 (7 bases). The V end lost 0 bases, the J end lost 4 bases, and 13 bases lay between the germline ends. The CDR3 consists of 16 residues. Germline CDR1 and CDR2: LGHNA and YSLEER. CDR3 amino acids: CASSQDRGGLYNEQFF. The CDR3 DNA reads TGCGCCAGCAGCCAAGATAGGGGGGGTTTATACAATGAGCAGTTCTTC.

The gene calls are TRBV28 and TRBJ1-6; maybe TRBD1 (6 bases). The CDR3 length is 17 residues. The V end lost 5 bases, the J end lost 0 bases, and 14 bases lay between the germline ends. CDR1 and CDR2 (germline): MDHEN, SYDVKM. The CDR3 bases are TGTGCCAGCAGTCTCCGACAGGAGAGCTCCTATAATTCACCCCTCCACTTT. This codes for CASSLRQESSYNSPLHF.

The V gene is TRBV28, the J gene TRBJ1-1; 7 bases line up with TRBD1. There are 13 residues in the CDR3. CDR1 is MDHEN and CDR2 is SYDVKM in the germline V gene. V lost 2 bases, J lost 10 bases, and 7 bases stayed unmatched. Written as DNA, the CDR3 is TGTGCCAGCAGTTTAATGGGACAGAATAGAGCTTTCTTT. Its protein product is CASSLMGQNRAFF. The variable domain in full, with the rest retrieved from reference TRBV28 and TRBJ1-1, is DVKVTQSSRYLVKRTGEKVFLECVQDMDHENMFWYRQDPGLGLRLIYFSYDVKMKEKGDIPEGYSVSREKKERFSLILESASTNQTSMYLCASSLMGQNRAFFGQGTRLTVV.

The chain carries TRBV10-3 and TRBJ2-7; D may be TRBD1 (9 bases). Germline V gene data show CDR1 as ENHRY and CDR2 as SYGVKD. V lost 10 bases to trimming and J lost 5 bases, with 15 bases between them. The CDR3 extends over 12 amino acids. Here the CDR3 DNA reads TGTGCCACGGGGGGGACAGGGAACGAGCAGTACTTC. Its translation: CATGGTGNEQYF.

The chain employs TRBV6-1 and TRBJ1-3; the D is unclear. The CDR3 sequence is 15 residues long. Germline V gives CDR1 MNHNS, CDR2 SASEGT. The ends were cut back, 0 bases at V and 5 bases at J, with 11 bases in the middle. The CDR3 DNA reads as TGTGCCAGCAGTGAAGCCCTCCCGAGCCGAAACACCATATATTTT. As protein: CASSEALPSRNTIYF.

The chain joins TRBV30 to TRBJ1-4; possibly TRBD1 for D (5 bases). The CDR3 loop spans 18 amino acids. From germline, CDR1 is GTSNPN and CDR2 SVGIG (reference sequence). The ends were cut back, 0 bases at V and 6 bases at J, with 23 bases in the middle. The CDR3 coding sequence is TGTGCCTGGAGTGTCCACCGGGGAACACAGGCCCCGGATGAAAAACTGTTTTTT. Amino acids: CAWSVHRGTQAPDEKLFF. Looking up the rest from reference TRBV30 and TRBJ1-4 gives the full variable domain: SQTIHQWPATLVQPVGSPLSLECTVEGTSNPNLYWYRQAAGRGLQLLFYSVGIGQISSEVPQNLSASRPQDRQFILSSKKLLLSDSGFYLCAWSVHRGTQAPDEKLFFGSGTQLSVL.

The V call is TRBV5-4, the J call TRBJ1-1, with 8 bases fitting TRBD1. The CDR3 has 14 amino acids. The V gene's germline CDR1 is SGHNT and CDR2 YYREEE (reference sequence). V shed 4 bases, J shed 4 bases, and the junction held 6 bases outside the gene matches. As DNA, the CDR3 is TGTGCCAGCAGCCTTGGACAGGGTAGCACTGAAGCTTTCTTT. This codes for CASSLGQGSTEAFF.

The rearrangement links TRBV5-1 to TRBJ2-5; D unresolved. This CDR3 has 12 amino acids. Trimming pared 1 base from V and 5 bases from J, leaving 6 bases between. Germline CDR1 and CDR2: SGHRS and YFSETQ. In DNA form, the CDR3 reads TGCGCCAGCAGCTTGCCCGAGGAGACCCAGTACTTC. It encodes CASSLPEETQYF.

V usage is TRBV9 and J usage is TRBJ2-7; possibly TRBD1 for D (6 bases). CDR3 length equals 14 residues. Looked up from germline, CDR1 is SGDLS and CDR2 is YYNGEE. V lost 0 bases, J lost 3 bases, and 10 bases lay in between. The CDR3 region has the DNA TGTGCCAGCAGCGTAGGACAGGCCAACTACGAGCAGTACTTC. It specifies CASSVGQANYEQYF.

The genes are TRBV30 and TRBJ2-5, with D perhaps TRBD1 or TRBD2 (5 bases each). Deletions cut 4 bases from V and 0 bases from J, with 15 bases between. CDR3 length equals 15 residues. Germline loops: CDR1 GTSNPN, CDR2 SVGIG (reference sequence). CDR3 amino acids: CAWKLWGLYQETQYF. The CDR3 DNA follows: TGTGCCTGGAAGTTGTGGGGGTTGTACCAAGAGACCCAGTACTTC. Full variable domain (missing parts from reference TRBV30 and TRBJ2-5): SQTIHQWPATLVQPVGSPLSLECTVEGTSNPNLYWYRQAAGRGLQLLFYSVGIGQISSEVPQNLSASRPQDRQFILSSKKLLLSDSGFYLCAWKLWGLYQETQYFGPGTRLLVL.